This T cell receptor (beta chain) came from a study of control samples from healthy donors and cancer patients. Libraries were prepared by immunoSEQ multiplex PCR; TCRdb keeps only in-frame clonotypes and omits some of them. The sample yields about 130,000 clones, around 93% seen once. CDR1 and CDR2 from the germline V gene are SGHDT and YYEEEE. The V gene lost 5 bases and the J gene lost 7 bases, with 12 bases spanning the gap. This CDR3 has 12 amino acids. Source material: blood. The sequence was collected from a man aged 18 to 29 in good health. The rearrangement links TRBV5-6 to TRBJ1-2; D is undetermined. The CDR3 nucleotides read TGTGCCAGCAGTAATACAGCCGTTGGCTACACCTTC. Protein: CASSNTAVGYTF.